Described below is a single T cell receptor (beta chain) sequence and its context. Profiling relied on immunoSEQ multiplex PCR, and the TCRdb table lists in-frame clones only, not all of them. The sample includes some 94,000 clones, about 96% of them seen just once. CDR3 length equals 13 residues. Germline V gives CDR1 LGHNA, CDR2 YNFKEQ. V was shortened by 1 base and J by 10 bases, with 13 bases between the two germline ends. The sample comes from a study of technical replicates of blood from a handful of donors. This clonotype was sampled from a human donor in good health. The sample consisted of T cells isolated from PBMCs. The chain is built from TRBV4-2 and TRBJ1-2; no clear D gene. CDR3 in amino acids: CASSQALQRDYTF. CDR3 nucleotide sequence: TGTGCCAGCAGCCAAGCGTTACAGCGGGACTACACCTTC.